These 19 T cell receptor beta chains share one sample of origin, sequenced in a study of post-analysis software for immune sequencing data. Study-wide results and caveats: Patients carried roughly 5 TRBV segments more frequently than controls did, and TRBV5-6, TRBV5-1 and TRBV20-1 were among them.

Their antigen targets remain unknown. Unique molecular identifiers featured in each of the TCR beta cDNA libraries. TCRdb reanalysed the PCR reads using MiXCR and keeps one entry per CDR3 protein. The sample has approximately 400,000 distinct CDR3 sequences, roughly 35% seen once. Input material: blood. These receptor sequences come from a girl aged 10 to 17 with multiple sclerosis.

This clonotype was picked up a small number of times. The chain recombines TRBV28 with TRBJ2-3, with TRBD1 matching over 7 bases. V lost 4 bases to trimming and J lost 2 bases; unmatched junction nucleotides: 6. The CDR3 runs to 15 residues. CDR1 MDHEN and CDR2 SYDVKM come from the germline V gene. The DNA for the CDR3 is TGTGCCAGCAGTTCGTCCGGGACAGACACAGATACGCAGTATTTT. Translating it yields CASSSSGTDTDTQYF.

The chain uses TRBV3-1 and TRBJ1-1; no firm D call. There are 12 residues in the CDR3. V was trimmed by 1 base and J by 4 bases, leaving 4 bases between them. Looked up from germline, CDR1 is LGHDT and CDR2 is YNNKEL (reference sequence). CDR3 residues: CASSQASTEAFF. CDR3 in DNA: TGTGCCAGCAGCCAAGCGTCCACTGAAGCTTTCTTT. The full variable domain, rest sourced from reference TRBV3-1 and TRBJ1-1, is DTAVSQTPKYLVTQMGNDKSIKCEQNLGHDTMYWYKQDSKKFLKIMFSYNNKELIINETVPNRFSPKSPDKAHLNLHINSLELGDSAVYFCASSQASTEAFFGQGTRLTVV.

This clonotype was picked up one time. CDR3 loop: CASSGRDRSNYGYTF. The DNA of the CDR3 is TGTGCCAGCAGTGGCCGGGACAGGAGCAACTATGGCTACACCTTC. The V call is TRBV6-1, the J call TRBJ1-2, with 8 bases identical to TRBD1. The CDR3 extends over 15 amino acids. CDR1 is MNHNS and CDR2 is SASEGT in the germline V gene. Trimming at V came to 4 bases and at J to 2 bases, leaving 6 bases not matched to a gene.

At least ten counts were recorded for this clonotype. CDR3 loop: CSAPRDSGYGYTF. The CDR3 nucleotides are TGCAGTGCCCCCAGGGACAGCGGCTATGGCTACACCTTC. The genes are TRBV20-1 and TRBJ1-2, with TRBD1 matching 7 bases. The CDR3 sequence is 13 residues long. The V segment lost 6 bases and the J segment 4 bases; nucleotides outside the gene matches: 8. The germline CDR1 and CDR2 sequences are DFQATT and SNEGSKA (reference sequence).

The chain couples TRBV27 to TRBJ1-2; weak D call: TRBD1 (5 bases). The length of the CDR3 is 13 residues. V dropped 3 bases and J dropped 4 bases, with 9 bases sitting between them. Germline V gene data show CDR1 as MNHEY and CDR2 as SMNVEV (reference sequence). The CDR3 DNA reads as TGTGCCAGCAGTTTTCATCAGGGCTATGGCTACACCTTC. It translates to CASSFHQGYGYTF.

The CDR3 loop reads CASTASGGLYNEQFF. The CDR3 nucleotides read TGTGCCAGCACCGCTAGCGGGGGTCTATACAATGAGCAGTTCTTC. The chain employs TRBV3-1 and TRBJ2-1; 10 bases are a match to TRBD2. The CDR3 covers 15 residues. V was pared by 7 bases and J by 4 bases, with 7 bases of the junction left unmatched. CDR1 LGHDT and CDR2 YNNKEL come from the germline V gene (reference sequence).

This clonotype was observed a few times. The J gene is TRBJ2-7, the V gene TRBV6-1; D is uncertain. The J call could be wrong; TRBJ2-4 is a better fit for the DNA end. Germline CDR1 MNHNS, CDR2 SASEGT. The CDR3 has 13 residues. The CDR3 is CASSDRPMDIQYF. CDR3 coding DNA: TGTGCCAGCAGTGATCGTCCGATGGACATTCAGTACTTC.

This clonotype was seen a handful of times. A much bigger clone sits one base away, suggesting this may be a read error. The genes are TRBV4-2 and TRBJ2-7; weak D call: TRBD1 (6 bases). Trimming took 4 bases from V and 2 from J, leaving 15 bases between them. The V gene's germline CDR1 is LGHNA and CDR2 YNFKEQ. CDR3 length equals 15 residues. CDR3 nucleotides: TGTGCCAGCAGCCCCCACTCAGGGGCGGCCTACGAGCAGTACTTC. Translating gives CASSPHSGAAYEQYF.

This clonotype showed up just a few times. The chain links TRBV12-3 or TRBV12-4 to TRBJ1-4, with D unresolved. CDR3 length: 12 residues. Trimming stripped 9 bases from V and 8 bases from J, with 13 bases between. CDR3: CASSDDSEKLFF. CDR3 DNA sequence: TGTGCCAGTTCCGACGATTCCGAAAAACTGTTTTTT.

This clonotype was seen repeatedly, ten times or more. As DNA, the CDR3 is TGTGCCAGCAGTTTCAGGGGAGGAGAGACCCAGTACTTC. Translation gives CASSFRGGETQYF. The chain joins TRBV12-3 or TRBV12-4 to TRBJ2-5; D may match TRBD1 or TRBD2 (6 bases each). The CDR3 contains 13 residues. The ends were cut back, 3 bases at V and 4 bases at J, with 9 bases in the middle.

J is TRBJ2-3 and V is TRBV7-3; tentatively, D is TRBD1 or TRBD2 (5 bases each). In germline, CDR1 is SGHTA, CDR2 FQGTGA. V was cut by 5 bases and J by 4 bases, with 16 bases left in between. This CDR3 has 15 residues. The CDR3 reads CASSPRGAGSDTQYF. Here the CDR3 DNA reads TGTGCCAGCAGCCCCCGAGGGGCGGGCTCAGATACGCAGTATTTT.

This clonotype was detected only a few times. The chain combines TRBV5-1 with TRBJ2-6; D unresolved. This CDR3 has 15 amino acids. Germline loops: CDR1 SGHRS, CDR2 YFSETQ. Deletions cut 2 bases from V and 0 bases from J, with 6 bases between. CDR3: CASSFIFSGANVLTF. In DNA form, the CDR3 reads TGCGCCAGCAGCTTCATATTCTCTGGGGCCAACGTCCTGACTTTC.

In its sample, this clonotype was seen a few times. This chain links TRBV12-3 or TRBV12-4 with TRBJ1-2, with D tentatively TRBD1 (5 bases). The germline V and J ends were trimmed by 6 bases and 7 bases, with 15 bases remaining between them. The CDR3 sequence is 13 residues long. DNA for the CDR3: TGTGCCAGCAGCTTCGCCGGGGCGCGTGGCTACACCTTC. Encoded protein: CASSFAGARGYTF.

The rearrangement uses TRBV4-3 and TRBJ1-1, with a tentative D call TRBD1 (6 bases). Germline V CDR1 and CDR2: LGHNA, YSLEER. CDR3 length equals 13 residues. V lost 5 bases and J lost 6, with 13 bases in between. The CDR3: CASSRGRQAEAFF. Here the CDR3 DNA reads TGCGCCAGCAGCAGGGGACGACAGGCTGAAGCTTTCTTT.

This clonotype was detected only a few times. V is TRBV28 and J is TRBJ2-7, with D tentatively TRBD2 (6 bases). V lost 6 bases, J lost 2 bases, and 11 bases lay in between. The CDR3 runs 13 residues. CDR1 is MDHEN, CDR2 SYDVKM, per germline. CDR3 sequence reads: CASREGGTYEQYF. As DNA, the CDR3 is TGTGCCAGCAGGGAGGGCGGGACCTACGAGCAGTACTTC.

Worth noting for this clonotype: Its ends do not fully match the called genes, so a read error is possible. This chain joins TRBV12-3 or TRBV12-4 and TRBJ2-3, with D possibly TRBD2 on 5 matching bases. The CDR3 length is 16 residues. The CDR3 DNA reads as TGTGCCAGCAGTTTCCTAGCTTTCCCTAGCACAGACACGCAGTATTTT. Translating it yields CASSFLAFPSTDTQYF.

The rearrangement joins TRBV6-5 to TRBJ2-2, with D perhaps assigned TRBD1 or TRBD2 (5 bases each). The CDR3 sequence is 16 residues long. V was shortened by 7 bases and J by 4 bases, with 19 bases between the two germline ends. Germline assignment: CDR1 MNHEY and CDR2 SVGAGI. CDR3 nucleotides: TGTGCCAGCATGACGGGGCCCTCCGGCGGCACCGGGGAGCTGTTTTTT. Translating it yields CASMTGPSGGTGELFF.

This clonotype was detected only a few times. This sequence joins TRBV4-3 and TRBJ1-2; D perhaps matches TRBD1 (5 bases). From germline, CDR1 is LGHNA and CDR2 YSLEER. V was pared by 4 bases and J by 3 bases, with 18 bases between. The CDR3 spans 16 residues. The CDR3 loop reads CASSLRSEGAYYGYTF. The CDR3, as DNA: TGCGCCAGCAGCCTGAGATCGGAAGGGGCCTACTATGGCTACACCTTC.

J is TRBJ1-3 and V is TRBV12-3 or TRBV12-4; no clear D. V gave up 5 bases and J gave up 4 bases, with 12 bases separating them. The CDR3 consists of 14 residues. The CDR3 bases are TGTGCCAGCAGTGCCGGGCCTTGGGGAAACACCATATATTTT. Translated, it gives CASSAGPWGNTIYF.